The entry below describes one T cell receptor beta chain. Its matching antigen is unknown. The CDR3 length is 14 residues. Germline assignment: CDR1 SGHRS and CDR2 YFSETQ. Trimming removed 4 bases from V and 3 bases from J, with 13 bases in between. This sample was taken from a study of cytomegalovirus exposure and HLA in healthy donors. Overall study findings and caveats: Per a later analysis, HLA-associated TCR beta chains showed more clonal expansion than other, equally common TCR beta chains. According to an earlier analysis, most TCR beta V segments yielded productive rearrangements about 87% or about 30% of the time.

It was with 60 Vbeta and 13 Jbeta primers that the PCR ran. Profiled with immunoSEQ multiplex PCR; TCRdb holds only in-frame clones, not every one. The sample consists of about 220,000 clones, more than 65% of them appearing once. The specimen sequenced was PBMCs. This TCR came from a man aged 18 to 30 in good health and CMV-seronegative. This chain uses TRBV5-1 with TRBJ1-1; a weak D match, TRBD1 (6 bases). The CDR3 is CASSPTGFDTEAFF. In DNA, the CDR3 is TGCGCCAGCAGCCCCACAGGGTTCGACACTGAAGCTTTCTTT.